One sample yielded the 20 T cell receptor beta chains listed below, sequenced in a study of blood T cell repertoires in COVID-19. Sequenced by immunoSEQ multiplex PCR; TCRdb stores in-frame clones only, minus some. The sample lists about 480,000 clones, around 88% occurring once. Sequencing was performed on peripheral blood. The receptors were gathered from a woman aged 45 to 65 with COVID-19, enrolled during active disease.

The V call is TRBV9, the J call TRBJ2-5; perhaps TRBD1 as D (6 bases). V gave up 3 bases and J gave up 2 bases, with 14 bases separating them. This CDR3 region has 15 residues. Germline values: CDR1 SGDLS, CDR2 YYNGEE. The CDR3 reads CASSAGLGAQETQYF. For the CDR3, the DNA is TGTGCCAGCAGCGCTGGACTGGGGGCACAAGAGACCCAGTACTTC.

The rearrangement joins TRBV5-4 to TRBJ1-2; 7 nucleotides line up with TRBD1. This CDR3 has 18 amino acids. Per the germline V gene, CDR1 is SGHNT and CDR2 is YYREEE (reference sequence). After removal of 0 bases from V and 0 bases from J, the junction contained 11 bases not matched to a gene. The CDR3 loop is CASSLGVGTVTANYGYTF. CDR3 DNA: TGTGCCAGCAGCTTGGGGGTAGGGACAGTGACAGCTAACTATGGCTACACCTTC.

This rearrangement joins TRBV30 to TRBJ1-2; TRBD1 might be the D (5 bases). CDR3 length: 12 amino acids. Trimming stripped 6 bases from V and 5 bases from J, with 13 bases between. Germline values: CDR1 GTSNPN, CDR2 SVGIG (reference sequence). CDR3: CACRAGEYGYTF. DNA of the CDR3: TGTGCCTGCCGCGCGGGGGAATATGGCTACACCTTC.

In this sample, this clone turned up once. V is TRBV3-1 (or the pseudogene TRBV3-2) and J is TRBJ2-1; 10 bases line up with TRBD2. The CDR3 covers 18 residues. Losses at the gene ends were 0 bases for V and 7 bases for J; bases not matched to a gene: 12. CDR1 and CDR2 (germline): LGHDT, YNNKEL (reference sequence). CDR3 bases: TGTGCCAGCAGCCAAGAAATGCAGCGGGGGGGCTATTCAAATGAGCAGTTCTTC. This codes for CASSQEMQRGGYSNEQFF.

This clone was seen only once. The V gene is TRBV5-4, the J gene TRBJ2-7; 10 nucleotides line up with TRBD1. The length of the CDR3 is 15 residues. Germline assignment: CDR1 SGHNT and CDR2 YYREEE (reference sequence). V dropped 3 bases and J dropped 3; count of bases not matched to a gene: 6. CDR3 coding DNA: TGTGCCAGCAGCTACTCCGGGACAGGGGACTACGAGCAGTACTTC. This translates into CASSYSGTGDYEQYF.

The CDR3 DNA sequence: TGTGCCAGGGTACAGGGGCCAGACAATGAGCAGTTCTTC. It specifies CARVQGPDNEQFF. This chain connects TRBV19 to TRBJ2-1; TRBD1 matches at 7 bases. The ends lost 9 bases at V and 5 bases at J; junction bases unmatched: 7. The CDR3 is 13 residues long. Germline V gene sequence: CDR1 LNHDA, CDR2 SQIVND (reference sequence).

Only one count was recorded for this clone. The chain carries TRBV9 and TRBJ2-1, with 7 bases identical to TRBD2. J was trimmed by 9 bases and V by 0 bases; bases with no gene match: 9. This CDR3 region has 15 residues. The germline CDR1 and CDR2 sequences are SGDLS and YYNGEE. CDR3 in amino acids: CASSVVSGRDGEQFF. CDR3 bases: TGTGCCAGCAGCGTAGTTTCAGGGAGGGACGGTGAGCAGTTCTTC.

V and J are TRBV5-8 and TRBJ1-1; D not resolved. This CDR3 comprises 11 residues. Trimming removed 2 bases from V and 9 bases from J, with 8 bases in between. The germline V gene has CDR1 SGHTS and CDR2 YDEGEE. Here the CDR3 DNA reads TGTGCCAGCAGCTTTGGAGGGAAAGCTTTCTTT. Protein product: CASSFGGKAFF.

This clone was detected a few times. The rearrangement links TRBV27 to TRBJ1-1, with TRBD1 matching over 8 bases. The CDR3 is 14 amino acids. Looked up from germline, CDR1 is MNHEY and CDR2 is SMNVEV (reference sequence). The V and J ends lost 2 bases and 9 bases, in that order; junction bases with no gene match: 8. The CDR3 bases are TGTGCCAGCAGTTTACTCGACAGGGGAGAAAAAGCTTTCTTT. Residues: CASSLLDRGEKAFF.

The chain combines TRBV7-2 with TRBJ1-1, with 9 bases fitting TRBD1. The CDR3 is 17 amino acids. Trimming took 5 bases from V and 0 from J; bases not matched to a gene: 10. Germline CDR1 SGHTA, CDR2 FQGNSA. CDR3 region: CASSQGGTGYLNTEAFF. The CDR3 DNA is TGTGCCAGCAGCCAAGGGGGGACAGGGTATTTGAACACTGAAGCTTTCTTT.

The DNA of the CDR3 is TGTGCCAGCAGCCCAACTAGCGGGTGGGTCAGGGAGCAGTTCTTC. Translated, it gives CASSPTSGWVREQFF. This chain joins TRBV7-6 and TRBJ2-1; 9 bases map to TRBD2. V was clipped by 5 bases and J by 10 bases; unmatched bases: 12. The CDR3 spans 15 residues. Looked up from germline, CDR1 is SGHVS and CDR2 is FNYEAQ. The whole variable domain, remainder taken from reference TRBV7-6 and TRBJ2-1, is GAGVSQSPRYKVTKRGQDVALRCDPISGHVSLYWYRQALGQGPEFLTYFNYEAQQDKSGLPNDRFSAERPEGSISTLTIQRTEQRDSAMYRCASSPTSGWVREQFFGPGTRLTVL.

The chain carries TRBV27 and TRBJ2-2; tentatively, D is TRBD1 (6 bases). Germline V lookup: CDR1 MNHEY, CDR2 SMNVEV (reference sequence). Between the trimmed V and J ends, which lost 2 bases and 3 bases, there was a span of 13 bases. This CDR3 contains 16 residues. CDR3 nucleotides: TGTGCCAGCAGTTTAGGGCCAGGGGCGGACACCGGGGAGCTGTTTTTT. It specifies CASSLGPGADTGELFF.

The V and J genes are TRBV30 and TRBJ1-1; D not certain. The CDR3 runs 13 residues. Germline V gene lookup returns CDR1 GTSNPN and CDR2 SVGIG (reference sequence). Deletions cut 5 bases from V and 4 bases from J, with 14 bases between. The CDR3, as DNA: TGTGCCTGGGGCGGACTCCTCGTCACTGAAGCTTTCTTT. Translated, it gives CAWGGLLVTEAFF.

The chain is built from TRBV3-1 (or the pseudogene TRBV3-2) and TRBJ1-2; 8 bases are shared with TRBD1. Germline V gives CDR1 LGHDT, CDR2 YNNKEL (reference sequence). The CDR3 runs 14 residues. V lost 3 bases and J lost 6; bases outside the gene matches: 6. CDR3 sequence: CASSQFRQGNGYTF. The CDR3 nucleotides are TGTGCCAGCAGCCAGTTTAGACAGGGGAATGGCTACACCTTC.

V gene TRBV19 combines with J gene TRBJ1-2, with 7 positions matching TRBD1. Germline-derived CDR1 and CDR2 are LNHDA and SQIVND (reference sequence). The CDR3 is 15 residues long. The J segment lost 3 bases and the V segment lost 5 bases, leaving 9 bases of the junction unmatched. The CDR3 region is CASSPYRGQYYGYTF. CDR3 DNA: TGTGCCAGTAGTCCCTACCGGGGACAGTACTATGGCTACACCTTC.

The gene calls are TRBV5-1 and TRBJ1-1, with 7 bases matching TRBD1. This CDR3 region has 14 residues. Germline assignment: CDR1 SGHRS and CDR2 YFSETQ. Trimming took 4 bases from V and 4 from J; bases not matched to a gene: 7. CDR3 sequence (DNA): TGCGCCAGCAGCATTAGACAGGGTGCCACTGAAGCTTTCTTT. Translating gives CASSIRQGATEAFF.

The rearrangement uses TRBV29-1 and TRBJ1-2; the D gene is possibly TRBD1 (5 bases). Deletions cut 6 bases from V and 8 bases from J, with 16 bases between. The CDR3 length is 12 residues. Per germline, CDR1 SQVTM and CDR2 ANQGSEA. CDR3 in amino acids: CSVVGGTGGYTF. The CDR3 nucleotides are TGCAGCGTCGTCGGGGGGACGGGGGGCTACACCTTC.

The V and J genes are TRBV6-5 and TRBJ2-2, with unresolved D. Per germline, CDR1 MNHEY and CDR2 SVGAGI. V was pared by 6 bases and J by 4 bases, with 15 bases between. CDR3 length equals 15 residues. The CDR3 DNA follows: TGTGCCAGCAGCCCCAACCTAGGCAGCACCGGGGAGCTGTTTTTT. Its translation: CASSPNLGSTGELFF.

The chain joins TRBV7-5 to TRBJ1-2. TRBV7-5 is a known pseudogene. The CDR3 sequence is 11 residues long. The CDR3 sequence: CARSPIWGYTF. CDR3 DNA sequence: TGTGCCAGAAGCCCTATATGGGGCTACACCTTC.

The chain links TRBV9 to TRBJ2-3, with 10 nucleotides matching TRBD2. The V gene end was trimmed by 6 bases and the J gene end by 3 bases; junction bases not matched to a gene: 4. CDR1 SGDLS and CDR2 YYNGEE come from the germline V gene. This CDR3 has 14 amino acids. CDR3 nucleotides: TGTGCCAGCACCACTAGCGGGGCAACAGATACGCAGTATTTT. This gives the protein CASTTSGATDTQYF.